The 10 T cell receptor beta chains reported below all come from one sample, sequenced in a study of shared clonotypes between healthy human individuals. This table comes from immunoSEQ multiplex PCR, and its TCRdb copy is limited to in-frame clones, with some not included. This sample has over 400,000 clones, with 81% found just once. Sequencing used PBMCs. The receptors were sampled from a woman in her thirties or forties in good health. Some clones in this sample may be carry-over from other donors' samples.

CDR3 in amino acids: CATSRDLTRNEQYF. The CDR3 DNA sequence: TGTGCCACCAGCAGAGATCTCACTAGGAACGAGCAGTACTTC. V is TRBV15 and J is TRBJ2-7, with D possibly TRBD2 on 5 matching bases. The ends were cut back, 0 bases at V and 5 bases at J, with 11 bases in the middle. The length of the CDR3 is 14 residues. CDR1 and CDR2 from the germline V gene are LNHNV and YYDKDF (reference sequence).

Written as DNA, the CDR3 is TGTGCCAGCAGTTACGGGCACGACAGTCCGAACACTGAAGCTTTCTTT. This translates into CASSYGHDSPNTEAFF. The chain combines TRBV6-6 with TRBJ1-1; TRBD1 is a possible D gene (5 bases). Germline lookup yields CDR1 MNHNY and CDR2 SVGAGI (reference sequence). V shed 2 bases and J shed 1 base, with 14 bases lying between them. This CDR3 is built from 16 residues.

This clone has just one count. The same CDR3 can be traced to other DNA sequences in this sample. The CDR3 sequence is CASSLEDTQYF. CDR3 bases: TGTGCCAGCAGCCTTGAAGATACGCAGTATTTT. The gene calls are TRBV7-2 and TRBJ2-3; D not certain. Trimming cost V 5 bases and J 5 bases, with 5 bases left between them. Germline V gives CDR1 SGHTA, CDR2 FQGNSA. The CDR3 runs to 11 residues.

This clone was seen only a few times. The chain carries TRBV5-4 and TRBJ1-4, with D uncertain. CDR1 and CDR2 from the germline V gene are SGHNT and YYREEE (reference sequence). The V gene lost 4 bases and the J gene lost 5 bases, with 12 bases spanning the gap. The CDR3 has 14 amino acids. The CDR3 DNA follows: TGTGCCAGCAGCCCGAGGACGGACAATGAAAAACTGTTTTTT. Protein product: CASSPRTDNEKLFF.

V usage is TRBV6-4 and J usage is TRBJ2-7, with D possibly being TRBD1 (5 bases). Trimming cost V 2 bases and J 6 bases, with 14 bases left between them. This CDR3 has 14 residues. CDR1 and CDR2 from the germline V gene are MRHNA and SNTAGT. The CDR3 sequence is CASSDKGSPSEQYF. CDR3 in DNA: TGTGCCAGCAGTGACAAGGGGTCCCCCTCCGAGCAGTACTTC.

Comment on this clone: A read error is the likely source, as a far larger clone sits one nucleotide away. The chain has TRBV4-3 and TRBJ2-2; D might be TRBD1 (6 bases). The CDR3 contains 16 residues. Germline V gene sequence: CDR1 LGHNA, CDR2 YSLEER. The DNA of the CDR3 is TGCGTCAGCAGCCAATCTCTGGGGGCCTACACCGGGGAGCTGTTTTTT. It specifies CVSSQSLGAYTGELFF.

The rearrangement uses TRBV5-1 and TRBJ1-1; D gene unclear. V shed 1 base and J shed 0 bases, with 7 bases lying between them. This CDR3 has 14 amino acids. In germline, CDR1 is SGHRS, CDR2 YFSETQ. The CDR3 bases are TGCGCCAGCAGCTTGTCTTCATTGAACACTGAAGCTTTCTTT. Translation: CASSLSSLNTEAFF.

This clone was found once. This is likely an artifact of a read error, given a far larger clone one base away. The V gene is TRBV28, the J gene TRBJ2-7, with TRBD2 matching over 13 bases. Germline V gene lookup returns CDR1 MDHEN and CDR2 SYDVKM. CDR3 length: 19 residues. The CDR3 DNA follows: TGTGCCAGCAGTCCGCGGACTAGCGGGAGAAGGGGTCTCTCCTACAAGCAGTACTTC. Its protein product is CASSPRTSGRRGLSYKQYF.

The rearrangement links TRBV30 to TRBJ2-2; 9 bases fit TRBD2. This CDR3 has 16 amino acids. V gave up 1 base and J gave up 7 bases; unmatched junction bases: 10. Looked up from germline, CDR1 is GTSNPN and CDR2 is SVGIG (reference sequence). CDR3 in amino acids: CAWSARVAGDGGELFF. In nucleotides, the CDR3 is TGTGCCTGGAGTGCGAGGGTAGCGGGAGATGGCGGGGAGCTGTTTTTT. Complete variable domain (other parts from reference TRBV30 and TRBJ2-2): SQTIHQWPATLVQPVGSPLSLECTVEGTSNPNLYWYRQAAGRGLQLLFYSVGIGQISSEVPQNLSASRPQDRQFILSSKKLLLSDSGFYLCAWSARVAGDGGELFFGEGSRLTVL.

In its sample, this clone was seen once. The chain employs TRBV7-3 and TRBJ2-5; D is uncertain. Germline CDR1 reads SGHTA; CDR2 reads FQGTGA. The CDR3 length is 15 residues. V was clipped by 2 bases and J by 2 bases, with 12 bases between them. The DNA for the CDR3 is TGTGCCAGCAGCTTAGATGGGCGGCCTCAAGAGACCCAGTACTTC. It specifies CASSLDGRPQETQYF.